Below, 11 T cell receptor beta chains from the same sample are listed, as sequenced in a study of T-cell memory formation after mild COVID-19. One entry per CDR3 protein, called by TCRdb with MiXCR from the 5' RACE reads. Here the sample spans approximately 400,000 distinct CDR3 sequences, about a sixth being singletons. The specimen sequenced was PBMCs or a T cell subset sorted from them (not recorded which). The receptor set was obtained from a man younger than 35 who had mild COVID-19 (a few samples of this study predate the infection). Cell type and time point are not known.

This clonotype was detected a few times. This chain uses TRBV5-4 with TRBJ1-1, with TRBD1 matching 7 bases. Germline CDR1 SGHNT, CDR2 YYREEE (reference sequence). The CDR3 consists of 14 residues. Trimming removed 2 bases from V and 5 bases from J; junction bases left unmatched: 6. The CDR3 reads CASSFFQGGTEAFF. The CDR3 region has the DNA TGTGCCAGCAGCTTCTTTCAGGGGGGAACTGAAGCTTTCTTT.

About this clonotype: This may be a read error: a much more frequent sequence differs by one nucleotide. The V call is TRBV12-3 or TRBV12-4, the J call TRBJ2-3, with D possibly being TRBD1 or TRBD2 (5 bases each). CDR3 size: 15 residues. CDR3 sequence (DNA): TGTGCCAGCCGTTTTGGGACCACGGGTACAGATACGCAGTATTTT. It encodes CASRFGTTGTDTQYF.

The rearrangement links TRBV29-1 to TRBJ2-1, with 10 bases fitting TRBD2. The ends lost 6 bases at V and 6 bases at J; junction bases unmatched: 2. This CDR3 comprises 12 residues. The germline V gene encodes CDR1 SQVTM and CDR2 ANQGSEA. The CDR3 sequence is CSVWTSGNEQFF. The DNA of the CDR3 is TGCAGCGTGTGGACTAGCGGCAATGAGCAGTTCTTC.

This clonotype appeared a few times. The chain uses TRBV2 and TRBJ2-6; D remains unclear. From germline, CDR1 is SNHLY and CDR2 FYNNEI. The V and J ends lost 7 bases and 2 bases respectively, with 3 bases between them. The CDR3 contains 12 residues. For the CDR3, the DNA is TGTGCCAGCACAGCTGGGGCCAACGTCCTGACTTTC. Amino acid sequence: CASTAGANVLTF.

The CDR3 spells CSARVYGVTEISGNTIYF. The CDR3 DNA reads as TGCAGTGCTAGGGTTTACGGCGTCACAGAAATCTCTGGAAACACCATATATTTT. V usage is TRBV20-1 and J usage is TRBJ1-3; D uncertain. The germline V and J ends were trimmed by 3 bases and 0 bases, with 21 bases remaining between them. The CDR3 is 18 amino acids. Germline assignment: CDR1 DFQATT and CDR2 SNEGSKA (reference sequence).

The V and J genes are TRBV9 and TRBJ1-1; D call uncertain. From germline, CDR1 is SGDLS and CDR2 YYNGEE. This CDR3 comprises 14 residues. Trimming took 0 bases from V and 3 from J, leaving 9 bases between them. CDR3 in amino acids: CASSVGWRDTEAFF. The CDR3 DNA reads TGTGCCAGCAGCGTAGGATGGCGAGACACTGAAGCTTTCTTT.

The chain recombines TRBV29-1 with TRBJ2-2; D may correspond to TRBD1 or TRBD2 (5 bases each). Trimming took 3 bases from V and 7 from J, leaving 15 bases between them. The CDR3 sequence is 14 residues long. Germline values: CDR1 SQVTM, CDR2 ANQGSEA. The CDR3 spells CSVDGALTSGELFF. The CDR3 DNA reads as TGCAGCGTTGACGGGGCGTTAACTAGCGGGGAGCTGTTTTTT.

This clonotype has at least ten counts. The chain is built from TRBV7-9 and TRBJ2-3; tentatively, D is TRBD1 or TRBD2 (6 bases each). V was cut by 5 bases and J by 1 base, with 13 bases left in between. This CDR3 is built from 15 residues. The germline CDR1 and CDR2 sequences are SEHNR and FQNEAQ (reference sequence). DNA for the CDR3: TGTGCCAGCAGCCCACTCGGGGGCGGCACAGATACGCAGTATTTT. This translates into CASSPLGGGTDTQYF.

The chain recombines TRBV6-6 with TRBJ2-7, with D possibly matching TRBD1 (5 bases). V lost 7 bases, J lost 2 bases, and 12 bases lay in between. Germline-derived CDR1 and CDR2 are MNHNY and SVGAGI (reference sequence). The CDR3 has 13 residues. CDR3 sequence (DNA): TGTGCCAGCATGGGGCAGAGACCCTACGAGCAGTACGTC. Its translation is CASMGQRPYEQYV.

As to this clonotype: The junction does not match germline at one end; this may be a read error. The V gene is TRBV5-1, the J gene TRBJ2-2, with D possibly TRBD2 on 5 matching bases. The germline gives CDR1 SGHRS, CDR2 YFSETQ. The CDR3 length is 14 residues. CDR3 coding DNA: TGCGCCAGCAGCTTGGCCGGGAACACCGGGGAGATGTTTTTT. Residues: CASSLAGNTGEMFF.

This chain joins TRBV7-6 and TRBJ2-7, with D tentatively TRBD1 (5 bases). The germline gives CDR1 SGHVS, CDR2 FNYEAQ. Trimming pared 4 bases from V and 6 bases from J, leaving 10 bases between. The CDR3 totals 12 residues. CDR3 amino acids: CASSSSGFEQYF. In nucleotides, the CDR3 is TGTGCCAGCAGCTCATCAGGGTTCGAGCAGTACTTC.